Given below is one TCR beta chain in context. This sample was included in a study of T cell clonotyping in hematopoietic cell transplantation. The CDR3 has 18 residues. The V segment lost 4 bases and the J segment 5 bases; nucleotides outside the gene matches: 16. Germline CDR1 is MNHNS and CDR2 is SASEGT. TCRdb's table, derived via immunoSEQ multiplex PCR, lists solely in-frame clones and lacks some. The sample has a few thousand clones; 85% to 90% are singletons. Blood collection times were about day -28 and days 30, 100, 180 posttransplant. This sample comprised peripheral blood mononuclear cells, obtained 100 days after allogeneic stem cell transplant. The sequence came from an older male patient who had an allogeneic stem cell transplant from an unrelated donor, so T cells may come from the graft donor. Some clones in this sample may be carry-over from other donors' samples. The chain links TRBV6-1 to TRBJ1-5; TRBD1 aligns across 8 bases. Here the CDR3 reads CASSVVYRQGITYQPQHF. The CDR3 nucleotides read TGTGCCAGCAGTGTAGTATATAGACAGGGGATCACGTATCAGCCCCAGCATTTT.